Shown below are 25 T cell receptor beta chains from a single sample sequenced in a study of blood T cell repertoires in COVID-19. Clones were sequenced by immunoSEQ multiplex PCR, and TCRdb holds only the in-frame ones, with some missing. The sample carries approximately 120,000 clones, 80% to 90% recorded once. What was sequenced was peripheral blood. These receptor sequences come from a human donor in a cohort sampled during active COVID-19.

The V and J genes are TRBV10-3 and TRBJ2-1, with D tentatively TRBD2 (6 bases). The germline gives CDR1 ENHRY, CDR2 SYGVKD. V lost 6 bases and J lost 0, with 12 bases in between. CDR3 length: 15 amino acids. CDR3 sequence: CAIRRDFSSYNEQFF. In DNA, the CDR3 is TGTGCCATCAGGAGGGACTTTAGCTCCTACAATGAGCAGTTCTTC.

This clone is a singleton in its sample. The rearrangement joins TRBV5-1 to TRBJ2-1, with 8 bases identical to TRBD2. This CDR3 is 15 amino acids long. V trimming: 3 bases; J trimming: 7 bases; junction bases outside the gene matches: 9. In germline, CDR1 is SGHRS, CDR2 YFSETQ. CDR3 in DNA: TGCGCCAGCAGCTGGCAGGGAGCGGGAGTTAATGAGCAGTTCTTC. This translates into CASSWQGAGVNEQFF.

V gene TRBV9 combines with J gene TRBJ1-2; D is perhaps TRBD1 (5 bases). The germline gives CDR1 SGDLS, CDR2 YYNGEE. With 3 bases removed from V and 8 bases from J, the gap between germline ends came to 14 bases. The CDR3 has 13 amino acids. The CDR3 spells CASSGRVLWGYTF. The CDR3, as DNA: TGTGCCAGCAGCGGCAGGGTTCTGTGGGGCTACACCTTC.

The V gene is TRBV6-2 or TRBV6-3, the J gene TRBJ2-2, with D possibly TRBD2 on 5 matching bases. This CDR3 has 14 amino acids. V lost 4 bases and J 1 base, leaving 7 bases between the germline ends. Germline V CDR1 and CDR2: MNHEY, SVGEGT. This CDR3 reads CASSFAGNTGELFF. As DNA, the CDR3 is TGTGCCAGCAGTTTCGCGGGGAACACCGGGGAGCTGTTTTTT.

This clone was counted only a few times. This CDR3 is CASSPRLAYEQYF. For the CDR3, the DNA is TGTGCCAGCAGTCCCCGACTAGCCTACGAGCAGTACTTC. The chain couples TRBV27 to TRBJ2-7; TRBD2 might be the D (6 bases). The germline CDR1 and CDR2 sequences are MNHEY and SMNVEV (reference sequence). V gave up 5 bases and J gave up 2 bases, with 10 bases separating them. CDR3 size: 13 residues.

The chain joins TRBV4-1 to TRBJ1-1; perhaps TRBD1 as D (5 bases). The CDR3 runs 14 residues. Germline lookup yields CDR1 MGHRA and CDR2 YSYEKL. V lost 1 base and J 8 bases, leaving 14 bases between the germline ends. As DNA, the CDR3 is TGCGCCAGCAGCCAAGTCCAGGGTTGGCCGGAAGCTTTCTTT. It is translated as CASSQVQGWPEAFF.

The rearrangement joins TRBV2 to TRBJ2-5; 7 bases are shared with TRBD1. CDR3 size: 14 residues. CDR1 SNHLY and CDR2 FYNNEI come from the germline V gene. Trimming took 3 bases from V and 7 from J; bases not matched to a gene: 8. CDR3: CASSEDRTWGTQYF. CDR3 bases: TGTGCCAGCAGTGAGGACAGGACCTGGGGGACCCAGTACTTC.

The gene calls are TRBV5-1 and TRBJ2-7, with D uncertain. Germline V gene lookup returns CDR1 SGHRS and CDR2 YFSETQ. Trimming cost V 0 bases and J 0 bases, with 7 bases left between them. This CDR3 region has 14 residues. The CDR3 coding sequence is TGCGCCAGCAGCTTGGGTTATAGCTCCTACGAGCAGTACTTC. This sequence encodes CASSLGYSSYEQYF.

The chain links TRBV5-1 to TRBJ2-1; 11 bases align to TRBD2. CDR3 length: 16 residues. V was pared by 3 bases and J by 9 bases, with 11 bases of the junction left unmatched. Germline V CDR1 and CDR2: SGHRS, YFSETQ. CDR3 sequence: CASSSRTSGRRGEQFF. DNA for the CDR3: TGCGCCAGCAGCTCCAGAACTAGCGGGAGAAGAGGTGAGCAGTTCTTC.

This chain uses TRBV28 with TRBJ2-1; TRBD2 matches 7 bases. Germline trimming cut 3 bases from V and 4 bases from J; bases unmatched to any gene: 12. The CDR3 runs 17 residues. The V gene's germline CDR1 is MDHEN and CDR2 SYDVKM. The CDR3 nucleotides are TGTGCCAGCAGTTTGTTAGTTGGAGCGGGATCGTACAATGAGCAGTTCTTC. It translates to CASSLLVGAGSYNEQFF.

This clone occurred a few times. DNA for the CDR3: TGTGCCAGCAGCGTTGACAGTTCTGGAAACACCATATATTTT. Amino acid sequence: CASSVDSSGNTIYF. The chain recombines TRBV9 with TRBJ1-3, with D maybe TRBD1 (5 bases). Germline lookup yields CDR1 SGDLS and CDR2 YYNGEE. This CDR3 has 14 residues. V lost 2 bases and J 1 base, leaving 7 bases between the germline ends.

This clone was found once. CDR3 coding DNA: TGCAGTGCTAGTCAGACTTACGAGCAGTACTTC. Its protein is CSASQTYEQYF. The genes are TRBV20-1 and TRBJ2-7; D gene uncertain. The CDR3 spans 11 residues. Trimming stripped 3 bases from V and 4 bases from J, with 7 bases between. CDR1 and CDR2 from the germline V gene are DFQATT and SNEGSKA (reference sequence).

The V call is TRBV27, the J call TRBJ2-2; D gene ambiguous. With 2 bases removed from V and 5 bases from J, the gap between germline ends came to 3 bases. The V gene's germline CDR1 is MNHEY and CDR2 SMNVEV (reference sequence). CDR3 size: 12 residues. The CDR3 nucleotides are TGTGCCAGCAGTTTACGGACCGGGGAGCTGTTTTTT. It codes for CASSLRTGELFF.

This rearrangement joins TRBV18 to TRBJ2-1; D perhaps matches TRBD1 (5 bases). This CDR3 is built from 15 residues. Per the germline V gene, CDR1 is KGHSH and CDR2 is LQKENI. V was clipped by 0 bases and J by 5 bases, with 11 bases between them. In DNA form, the CDR3 reads TGTGCCAGCTCACCACCGAAACGCAGGGACAATGAGCAGTTCTTC. Translated, it gives CASSPPKRRDNEQFF. Filled out from reference TRBV18 and TRBJ2-1, the complete variable domain reads NAGVMQNPRHLVRRRGQEARLRCSPMKGHSHVYWYRQLPEEGLKFMVYLQKENIIDESGMPKERFSAEFPKEGPSILRIQQVVRGDSAAYFCASSPPKRRDNEQFFGPGTRLTVL.

The chain combines TRBV9 with TRBJ2-3, with D perhaps matching TRBD2 (6 bases). This CDR3 region has 15 residues. The V end was cut by 3 bases, the J end by 0 bases, with 11 bases between. From germline, CDR1 is SGDLS and CDR2 YYNGEE. The CDR3 coding sequence is TGTGCCAGCAGCGCCGGGGGTACTAGCACAGATACGCAGTATTTT. It specifies CASSAGGTSTDTQYF. The whole variable domain, remainder taken from reference TRBV9 and TRBJ2-3, is DSGVTQTPKHLITATGQRVTLRCSPRSGDLSVYWYQQSLDQGLQFLIQYYNGEERAKGNILERFSAQQFPDLHSELNLSSLELGDSALYFCASSAGGTSTDTQYFGPGTRLTVL.

The chain couples TRBV28 to TRBJ2-3, with 10 bases aligning to TRBD2. V lost 4 bases, J lost 2 bases, and 18 bases stayed unmatched. The CDR3 contains 20 residues. Germline loops: CDR1 MDHEN, CDR2 SYDVKM. The CDR3 nucleotides read TGTGCCAGCAGTTCGAACATCGGGGGAGAGCGGGAGGGCGACACAGATACGCAGTATTTT. It codes for CASSSNIGGEREGDTDTQYF.

This rearrangement joins TRBV9 to TRBJ1-2, with D possibly matching TRBD1 (5 bases). Looked up from germline, CDR1 is SGDLS and CDR2 is YYNGEE. This CDR3 spans 12 amino acids. The ends were cut back, 4 bases at V and 5 bases at J, with 9 bases in the middle. The CDR3 spells CASSPGTYGYTF. The DNA of the CDR3 is TGTGCCAGCAGCCCGGGGACTTATGGCTACACCTTC. Full variable domain (remainder filled in from reference TRBV9 and TRBJ1-2): DSGVTQTPKHLITATGQRVTLRCSPRSGDLSVYWYQQSLDQGLQFLIQYYNGEERAKGNILERFSAQQFPDLHSELNLSSLELGDSALYFCASSPGTYGYTFGSGTRLTVV.

The chain has TRBV6-1 and TRBJ1-1; D is unresolved. Trimming stripped 3 bases from V and 8 bases from J, with 7 bases between. The CDR3 consists of 11 residues. Looked up from germline, CDR1 is MNHNS and CDR2 is SASEGT. The CDR3 protein is CASSEPQEAFF. The CDR3 bases are TGTGCCAGCAGTGAGCCACAAGAAGCTTTCTTT.

The chain links TRBV4-2 to TRBJ2-1, with TRBD1 matching 8 bases. Germline V gives CDR1 LGHNA, CDR2 YNFKEQ. This CDR3 region has 15 residues. The V gene end was trimmed by 4 bases and the J gene end by 6 bases; junction bases not matched to a gene: 8. DNA of the CDR3: TGTGCCAGCAGCCTTTCCGGACAGGGAAGCAATGAGCAGTTCTTC. Protein product: CASSLSGQGSNEQFF.

The chain employs TRBV7-8 and TRBJ1-3, with a possible D match to TRBD1 (6 bases). V dropped 6 bases and J dropped 2 bases, with 11 bases sitting between them. The CDR3 sequence is 14 residues long. CDR1 is SGHVS, CDR2 FQNEAQ, per germline. The DNA for the CDR3 is TGTGCCAGCAGGCTACAGGGTACTGGAAACACCATATATTTT. Translated, it gives CASRLQGTGNTIYF.

This chain uses TRBV19 with TRBJ2-3, with TRBD2 matching over 12 bases. The CDR3 consists of 18 residues. The junction had 8 bases not matched to a gene; V was cut back by 4 bases and J by 0 bases. Germline CDR1 reads LNHDA; CDR2 reads SQIVND (reference sequence). The CDR3 reads CASSTWTSGDPSTDTQYF. The CDR3 nucleotides read TGTGCCAGTAGTACCTGGACTAGCGGGGACCCTAGCACAGATACGCAGTATTTT.

The rearrangement uses TRBV18 and TRBJ2-3, with D unresolved. Per germline, CDR1 KGHSH and CDR2 LQKENI. The CDR3 extends over 13 amino acids. Deletions cut 4 bases from V and 2 bases from J, with 7 bases between. The CDR3, as DNA: TGTGCCAGCTCACGGCTGGTCACAGATACGCAGTATTTT. The encoded protein is CASSRLVTDTQYF.

This clone occurred a few times. This sequence joins TRBV6-2 or TRBV6-3 and TRBJ1-1; D not certain. V was pared by 1 base and J by 4 bases, with 4 bases between. The germline gives CDR1 MNHEY, CDR2 SVGEGT. CDR3 length equals 12 residues. The CDR3 sequence: CASSYYSTEAFF. CDR3 sequence (DNA): TGTGCCAGCAGTTACTACTCCACTGAAGCTTTCTTT.

J is TRBJ2-3 and V is TRBV5-6, with 11 bases fitting TRBD2. There are 15 residues in the CDR3. In germline, CDR1 is SGHDT, CDR2 YYEEEE. V lost 2 bases to trimming and J lost 7 bases; unmatched junction nucleotides: 6. The CDR3 nucleotides are TGTGCCAGCAGCTTCAGGCTAGCGGGAGGAAATACGCAGTATTTT. This gives the protein CASSFRLAGGNTQYF.

This clone was picked up one time. The rearrangement joins TRBV2 to TRBJ1-2, with D perhaps TRBD1 (5 bases). Germline-derived CDR1 and CDR2 are SNHLY and FYNNEI. The ends were cut back, 7 bases at V and 0 bases at J, with 21 bases in the middle. The CDR3 totals 17 residues. CDR3 loop: CASTAGLPGMTNYGYTF. The CDR3 nucleotides are TGTGCCAGCACCGCGGGGCTCCCAGGGATGACTAACTATGGCTACACCTTC.